The rows below give T cell receptor beta chains drawn from one sample of a study of T cell responses to AZD1222 COVID-19 vaccine. Sequencing was performed with immunoSEQ multiplex PCR; in TCRdb, only in-frame clones are kept and a portion is missing. The data show roughly 140,000 clones, around 90% seen once. The material sequenced was peripheral blood, taken 28 days after the second AZD1222 dose. These TCRs come from an adult who received the AZD1222 COVID-19 vaccine. Both conserved end residues are part of each CDR3. D genes are given only for firm matches. Expanded clones are given a class, and other clones once, few, many or no size at all.

d_call	v_call	clone_size	j_call	cdr3_aa	cdr3_nt
TRBD2	TRBV5-6	-	TRBJ2-1	CASSTKREGPFYEQFF	TGTGCCAGCAGCACTAAACGGGAGGGCCCATTTTATGAGCAGTTCTTC
-	TRBV7-9	-	TRBJ2-3	CASSSRMDTDTQYF	TGTGCCAGCAGCTCTAGGATGGACACAGATACGCAGTATTTT
TRBD2	TRBV9	-	TRBJ2-5	CASSPLGGGQETQYF	TGTGCCAGCAGCCCCCTGGGGGGGGGCCAAGAGACCCAGTACTTC
-	TRBV7-9	-	TRBJ2-1	CASSHPNSDEQFF	TGTGCCAGCAGCCACCCCAATTCGGATGAGCAGTTCTTC
-	TRBV5-1	-	TRBJ2-2	CASSSSAAGELFF	TGCGCCAGCAGCTCATCGGCCGCCGGGGAGCTGTTTTTT
-	TRBV6-4	-	TRBJ1-1	CASSDSCEGMNTEAFF	TGTGCCAGCAGTGACTCCTGCGAAGGTATGAACACTGAAGCTTTCTTT
TRBD1	TRBV15	-	TRBJ1-4	CATSRSTGVPNEKLFF	TGTGCCACCAGCCGATCCACAGGGGTGCCTAATGAAAAACTGTTTTTT
TRBD2	TRBV10-3	-	TRBJ2-7	CAISESSPGTSGRRSYEQYF	TGTGCCATCAGTGAGTCAAGTCCGGGGACTAGCGGGAGACGCTCCTACGAGCAGTACTTC
-	TRBV25-1	-	TRBJ1-2	CASSEGYYGYTF	TGTGCCAGCAGTGAAGGATACTATGGCTACACCTTC
-	TRBV5-1	-	TRBJ2-7	CASSLLGQGGYEQYF	TGCGCCAGCAGCTTGTTAGGCCAGGGGGGGTACGAGCAGTACTTC
-	TRBV21-1	-	TRBJ1-5	CASRGSGQPQHF	TGTGCCAGCAGGGGCTCGGGTCAGCCCCAGCATTTT
-	TRBV2	-	TRBJ1-2	CASIPIGTGDYGYTF	TGTGCCAGCATTCCCATAGGGACGGGAGACTATGGCTACACCTTC
TRBD1	TRBV2	once	TRBJ2-1	CASSLGQGPYNEQFF	TGTGCCAGCAGTCTGGGACAGGGGCCGTACAATGAGCAGTTCTTC
-	TRBV30	-	TRBJ1-3	CAWSAQAGNTIYF	TGTGCCTGGAGTGCCCAAGCTGGAAACACCATATATTTT
-	TRBV19	-	TRBJ2-3	CASDVGDTQYF	TGTGCCAGTGACGTCGGGGATACGCAGTATTTT
TRBD1	TRBV11-2	-	TRBJ1-1	CASSLETGGYTEAFF	TGTGCCAGCAGCCTGGAGACAGGGGGTTACACTGAAGCTTTCTTT
-	TRBV7-9	-	TRBJ1-2	CASSLARDGYTF	TGTGCCAGCAGCTTAGCGCGGGACGGCTACACCTTC
-	TRBV18	-	TRBJ2-1	CASSPLGPVYNEQFF	TGTGCCAGCTCACCGTTAGGACCAGTATACAATGAGCAGTTCTTC
-	TRBV11-2	-	TRBJ1-2	CASSSNGGHYGYTF	TGTGCCAGCAGCAGTAATGGGGGACACTATGGCTACACCTTC